This TCR beta chain was captured by sequencing in a study of T cell clonality in common variable immunodeficiency. General observations from the study: Reportedly, TCR beta sequences from common variable immunodeficiency showed fewer deletions and N-nucleotide insertions.

Trimming shortened V by 2 bases and J by 6 bases, and 14 bases separated the two germline ends. Germline CDR1 is MNHEY and CDR2 is SVGEGT. CDR3 length: 15 amino acids. Repertoires were generated with immunoSEQ multiplex PCR, while TCRdb's copy carries only in-frame clones and drops some. Listed for the sample are several thousand clones, none seen a single time. This clone appeared many times. What it binds is unknown. The observed sequence ends 3 residues before the CDR3 terminus, with the missing tail filled in from the germline J gene. J is TRBJ1-5 and V is TRBV6-2 or TRBV6-3, with no clear D. The clonotype was recovered from a human donor with common variable immunodeficiency. The sample was peripheral blood mononuclear cells. CDR3 sequence: CASSYGPQRGQPQHF. The DNA read from the CDR3 is TGTGCCAGCAGTTACGGGCCGCAAAGAGGTCAGCCC.